What follows are 4 T cell receptor beta chains derived from one specimen sequenced in a study of cytomegalovirus exposure and HLA in healthy donors. In the PCR, 60 Vbeta and 13 Jbeta primers were used. The data were produced by immunoSEQ multiplex PCR, yet TCRdb's version contains in-frame clones alone and is incomplete. The sample yields some 96,000 clones, around 76% seen once. Material for sequencing was PBMCs. The origin of the receptors is a woman aged 55-70 years in good health and CMV-seropositive.

The chain recombines TRBV2 with TRBJ1-5, with TRBD1 as a possible D gene (6 bases). The CDR3 spans 15 residues. Germline V gives CDR1 SNHLY, CDR2 FYNNEI. V shed 3 bases and J shed 4 bases, with 13 bases lying between them. For the CDR3, the DNA is TGTGCCAGCAGTGAGGACAGCGGGGGTAATCAGCCCCAGCATTTT. Translated: CASSEDSGGNQPQHF.

V is TRBV10-2 and J is TRBJ2-2; 7 bases agree with TRBD1. The CDR3 length is 15 residues. The trim removed 7 bases at V and 4 bases at J, leaving 9 bases unmatched. Germline V CDR1 and CDR2: WSHSY, SAAADI. DNA for the CDR3: TGCGCCAGCACGGTGACAGGGACGGGCACCGGGGAGCTGTTTTTT. Translation gives CASTVTGTGTGELFF.

The chain carries TRBV7-2 and TRBJ2-2, with 9 positions matching TRBD2. Trimming removed 1 base from V and 4 bases from J; junction bases left unmatched: 4. This CDR3 region has 16 residues. The germline V gene encodes CDR1 SGHTA and CDR2 FQGNSA. The CDR3 sequence: CASSLGLAVLTGELFF. CDR3 bases: TGTGCCAGCAGCTTAGGACTAGCGGTTCTCACCGGGGAGCTGTTTTTT.

This clone occurred a few times. V usage is TRBV30 and J usage is TRBJ1-4, with 10 nucleotides matching TRBD1. V lost 3 bases to trimming and J lost 13 bases; unmatched junction nucleotides: 2. This CDR3 has 11 residues. Germline V lookup: CDR1 GTSNPN, CDR2 SVGIG (reference sequence). CDR3 loop: CAWRGQGPLFF. The DNA of the CDR3 is TGTGCCTGGAGGGGACAGGGGCCACTGTTTTTT.